The 18 T cell receptor beta chains reported below all come from one sample, sequenced in a study of cytomegalovirus exposure and HLA in healthy donors (dated by TCRdb to 2015 to 2018). The library was built by means of the immunoSEQ multiplex PCR assay. Not all clones reach the TCRdb copy of this immuneACCESS table, which keeps in-frame sequences only. Checked studies attribute under half of the gap to unresolved V genes and leave the rest unexplained. The table for this sample lists over 200,000 clones; roughly 84% of them were counted only once. 1.5% to 2.5% of the sample comes from the top ten. What was sequenced was PBMCs. All receptors derive from a woman under 30 in good health and CMV-seropositive.

The CDR3 region is CASSRDNSYEQYF. DNA of the CDR3: TGTGCTAGCTCCAGGGACAACTCCTACGAGCAGTACTTC. The chain couples TRBV7-7 to TRBJ2-7, with a weak D call TRBD1 (6 bases). Germline V CDR1 and CDR2: SSHAT, FNYEAQ (reference sequence). This CDR3 region has 13 residues.

The rearrangement links TRBV7-9 to TRBJ1-5; D gene ambiguous. Germline CDR1 reads SEHNR; CDR2 reads FQNEAQ (reference sequence). Deletions cut 1 base from V and 0 bases from J, with 7 bases between. The CDR3 is 15 residues long. CDR3 nucleotide sequence: TGTGCCAGCAGCTTAGGCACTATTAGCAATCAGCCCCAGCATTTT. This codes for CASSLGTISNQPQHF.

In this sample, this clone turned up a few times. The chain combines TRBV5-1 with TRBJ1-2, with D perhaps TRBD1 (6 bases). V dropped 1 base and J dropped 8 bases, with 12 bases sitting between them. The CDR3 contains 13 residues. The germline gives CDR1 SGHRS, CDR2 YFSETQ. CDR3 region: CASSLSPGEGYTF. Here the CDR3 DNA reads TGCGCCAGCAGCTTGTCCCCAGGGGAAGGCTACACCTTC.

The chain employs TRBV10-3 and TRBJ1-1; D call uncertain. V lost 0 bases to trimming and J lost 0 bases, with 11 bases between them. CDR1 ENHRY and CDR2 SYGVKD come from the germline V gene. The CDR3 sequence is 16 residues long. Written as DNA, the CDR3 is TGTGCCATCAGTGAGTCAGTCGGACTTGTGAACACTGAAGCTTTCTTT. It specifies CAISESVGLVNTEAFF.

This chain connects TRBV28 to TRBJ2-1, with D perhaps TRBD1 (5 bases). The CDR3 spans 14 residues. Trimming took off 2 bases at V and 8 bases at J, with 13 bases between the two ends. CDR1 and CDR2 (germline): MDHEN, SYDVKM. This chain's CDR3 is CASSLKQGLYEQFF. DNA for the CDR3: TGTGCCAGCAGTTTAAAGCAGGGATTGTATGAGCAGTTCTTC.

The genes are TRBV5-1 and TRBJ1-2; 7 bases are a match to TRBD1. Germline loops: CDR1 SGHRS, CDR2 YFSETQ. The CDR3 consists of 16 residues. J gave up 6 bases and V 4 bases, and 15 bases lay outside the gene matches. The chain's CDR3 is CASSPGTDYPRDGYTF. As DNA, the CDR3 is TGCGCCAGCAGCCCCGGGACAGATTATCCGAGAGATGGCTACACCTTC.

The chain links TRBV5-1 to TRBJ2-3; possibly TRBD1 for D (5 bases). The germline V gene has CDR1 SGHRS and CDR2 YFSETQ. The CDR3 covers 14 residues. V was shortened by 0 bases and J by 2 bases, with 7 bases between the two germline ends. This CDR3 is CASSLADNTDTQYF. As DNA, the CDR3 is TGCGCCAGCAGCTTGGCGGACAACACAGATACGCAGTATTTT.

This sequence joins TRBV11-2 and TRBJ1-2, with TRBD1 matching over 7 bases. CDR1 is SGHAT and CDR2 is FQNNGV in the germline V gene. CDR3 length equals 17 residues. With V trimmed by 4 bases and J by 7 bases, 18 bases remained unmatched. Written as DNA, the CDR3 is TGTGCCAGCAGCTCAAACAAGGGCCGACAGGGCGCCGCTGGCTACACCTTC. This gives the protein CASSSNKGRQGAAGYTF.

The chain combines TRBV7-9 with TRBJ1-1, with D unresolved. The CDR3 runs 13 residues. V shed 4 bases and J shed 0 bases, with 6 bases lying between them. Germline CDR1 reads SEHNR; CDR2 reads FQNEAQ (reference sequence). The CDR3 coding sequence is TGTGCCAGCAGCTCGCAGATGAACACTGAAGCTTTCTTT. Protein sequence: CASSSQMNTEAFF.

The rearrangement joins TRBV7-2 to TRBJ2-7; 9 bases are a match to TRBD1. CDR3 length equals 15 residues. Unmatched junction bases numbered 3, after V lost 3 bases and J lost 0 bases. Germline V lookup: CDR1 SGHTA, CDR2 FQGNSA. As DNA, the CDR3 is TGTGCCAGCAGCTTTTGGACAGGGGACTCCTACGAGCAGTACTTC. Its translation is CASSFWTGDSYEQYF.

The rearrangement uses TRBV11-2 and TRBJ2-7; the match to TRBD2 covers 12 bases. CDR3 size: 14 residues. V was clipped by 5 bases and J by 5 bases; unmatched bases: 4. Germline V gene lookup returns CDR1 SGHAT and CDR2 FQNNGV. CDR3 DNA: TGTGCCAGCAGCATTCTAGCGGGAGGGGACGAGCAGTACTTC. It encodes CASSILAGGDEQYF.

This rearrangement joins TRBV5-8 to TRBJ1-5; 8 bases match TRBD1. V dropped 0 bases and J dropped 0; count of bases not matched to a gene: 5. The CDR3 is 17 residues long. The germline V gene encodes CDR1 SGHTS and CDR2 YDEGEE. The CDR3 region has the DNA TGTGCCAGCAGCTTGGCGGCAGGGGGCTTTAGCAATCAGCCCCAGCATTTT. Its protein product is CASSLAAGGFSNQPQHF.

V gene TRBV14 combines with J gene TRBJ2-5; D may be TRBD1 (5 bases). Germline values: CDR1 SGHDN, CDR2 FVKESK. The CDR3 contains 14 residues. Trimming removed 3 bases from V and 1 base from J, with 9 bases in between. CDR3 DNA sequence: TGTGCCAGCAGCCAGAGACAGATCCAAGAGACCCAGTACTTC. Translating gives CASSQRQIQETQYF.

The table lists this clone with a count of one. This chain uses TRBV6-5 with TRBJ2-7; 8 nucleotides agree with TRBD1. The CDR3 has 14 amino acids. CDR1 is MNHEY and CDR2 is SVGAGI in the germline V gene. Unmatched junction bases numbered 6, after V lost 5 bases and J lost 3 bases. The CDR3 loop reads CASSPWDRYYEQYF. The CDR3 DNA is TGTGCCAGCAGTCCTTGGGACAGGTACTACGAGCAGTACTTC.

This chain joins TRBV5-1 and TRBJ1-5, with TRBD1 identical over 7 bases. V lost 3 bases to trimming and J lost 4 bases; unmatched junction nucleotides: 7. Germline CDR1 reads SGHRS; CDR2 reads YFSETQ. This CDR3 has 15 residues. The CDR3 bases are TGCGCCAGCAGCTCATGGGACAGTAGGAATCAGCCCCAGCATTTT. It yields the protein CASSSWDSRNQPQHF.

This clone was detected once. V is TRBV27 and J is TRBJ2-1; 10 bases agree with TRBD2. The J segment lost 2 bases and the V segment lost 3 bases, leaving 10 bases of the junction unmatched. The CDR3 is made up of 18 amino acids. The V gene's germline CDR1 is MNHEY and CDR2 SMNVEV (reference sequence). CDR3 sequence (DNA): TGTGCCAGCAGTTTGCCCGTACTAGCGGGACCCCCCTACAATGAGCAGTTCTTC. This translates into CASSLPVLAGPPYNEQFF.

The V call is TRBV9, the J call TRBJ1-1, with TRBD1 as a possible D gene (6 bases). Germline CDR1 reads SGDLS; CDR2 reads YYNGEE. The CDR3 covers 16 residues. The V gene lost 5 bases and the J gene lost 2 bases, with 19 bases spanning the gap. CDR3 nucleotides: TGTGCCAGCAGAGGGGGGGGTACAGGACGAAACACTGAAGCTTTCTTT. As protein: CASRGGGTGRNTEAFF.

This chain connects TRBV6-5 to TRBJ2-5; 8 nucleotides line up with TRBD2. CDR3 size: 16 residues. J gave up 5 bases and V 0 bases, and 8 bases lay outside the gene matches. CDR1 MNHEY and CDR2 SVGAGI come from the germline V gene. The chain's CDR3 is CASSYSPGLAGETQYF. In DNA form, the CDR3 reads TGTGCCAGCAGTTACTCCCCCGGACTAGCAGGGGAGACCCAGTACTTC.